Below are 29 T cell receptor beta chains sequenced from a single sample in a study of T cell responses to AZD1222 COVID-19 vaccine. Sequencing was performed with immunoSEQ multiplex PCR; in TCRdb, only in-frame clones are kept and a portion is missing. The profile shows around 130,000 clones, approximately 90% of them singletons. Sequencing was performed on peripheral blood, taken on day 0 of AZD1222 vaccination. The receptors stem from an adult in good health.

The V call is TRBV5-6, the J call TRBJ1-4; 8 bases are a match to TRBD1. The CDR3 is 18 residues long. The V gene end was trimmed by 2 bases and the J gene end by 6 bases; junction bases not matched to a gene: 15. The germline CDR1 and CDR2 sequences are SGHDT and YYEEEE. The CDR3 spells CASSLYVPGQDVYEKLFF. The CDR3 DNA follows: TGTGCCAGCAGCTTATACGTTCCGGGACAGGATGTTTATGAAAAACTGTTTTTT. The full variable domain, completed using reference TRBV5-6 and TRBJ1-4, is DAGVTQSPTHLIKTRGQQVTLRCSPKSGHDTVSWYQQALGQGPQFIFQYYEEEERQRGNFPDRFSGHQFPNYSSELNVNALLLGDSALYLCASSLYVPGQDVYEKLFFGSGTQLSVL.

The chain joins TRBV4-1 to TRBJ1-1; D unresolved. Germline assignment: CDR1 MGHRA and CDR2 YSYEKL. V was pared by 4 bases and J by 1 base, with 10 bases between. There are 14 residues in the CDR3. CDR3 DNA: TGCGCCAGCAGCCGGTTGGAGGGGAACACTGAAGCTTTCTTT. Translating gives CASSRLEGNTEAFF.

The genes are TRBV7-8 and TRBJ1-5, with D unresolved. With 0 bases removed from V and 0 bases from J, the gap between germline ends came to 3 bases. The length of the CDR3 is 14 residues. CDR1 is SGHVS and CDR2 is FQNEAQ in the germline V gene. The CDR3 DNA follows: TGTGCCAGCAGCTTAGCCAGTAGCAATCAGCCCCAGCATTTT. This codes for CASSLASSNQPQHF.

The V call is TRBV13, the J call TRBJ2-4, with 7 bases identical to TRBD1. Germline V CDR1 and CDR2: PRHDT, FYEKMQ (reference sequence). The J segment lost 8 bases and the V segment lost 5 bases, leaving 6 bases of the junction unmatched. The CDR3 runs to 13 residues. The CDR3 protein is CASSLDRVHIQYF. The CDR3 DNA reads TGTGCCAGCAGCCTCGACAGGGTACACATTCAGTACTTC.

The chain combines TRBV5-1 with TRBJ1-2, with D hard to call. The CDR3 totals 16 residues. Germline CDR1 and CDR2: SGHRS and YFSETQ. Trimming shortened V by 0 bases and J by 4 bases, and 16 bases separated the two germline ends. The CDR3 is CASSLANSPHLYGYTF. The CDR3 DNA sequence: TGCGCCAGCAGCTTGGCCAACAGCCCACATCTCTATGGCTACACCTTC.

With regard to this clone: At the DNA level, this CDR3 is encoded by other sequences in the same sample as well. This sequence joins TRBV19 and TRBJ2-1; no reliable D call. The germline gives CDR1 LNHDA, CDR2 SQIVND (reference sequence). The CDR3 is 11 residues long. Trimming cost V 3 bases and J 7 bases, with 4 bases left between them. The CDR3 region has the DNA TGTGCCAGTAGTATCGGGAATGAGCAGTTCTTC. Translation: CASSIGNEQFF.

J is TRBJ2-5 and V is TRBV7-9; D not resolved. In germline, CDR1 is SEHNR, CDR2 FQNEAQ (reference sequence). The V and J ends lost 5 bases and 9 bases respectively, with 16 bases between them. The CDR3 totals 13 residues. The DNA for the CDR3 is TGTGCCAGCAGCGCCCCCCCGGTGATGGCCCAGTACTTC. It encodes CASSAPPVMAQYF.

The rearrangement links TRBV5-5 to TRBJ1-2; tentatively, D is TRBD1 (6 bases). CDR3 length: 15 residues. The V and J ends lost 7 bases and 0 bases respectively, with 16 bases between them. CDR1 and CDR2 from the germline V gene are SGHKS and YYEKEE (reference sequence). The CDR3 reads CASSLATGANYGYTF. The CDR3 DNA sequence: TGTGCCAGCTCACTCGCGACAGGAGCTAACTATGGCTACACCTTC.

The gene calls are TRBV29-1 and TRBJ2-1, with 8 bases lining up with TRBD1. The CDR3 extends over 14 amino acids. From germline, CDR1 is SQVTM and CDR2 ANQGSEA. V lost 7 bases and J lost 4; bases outside the gene matches: 9. The CDR3 reads CSGGRGQVYNEQFF. The CDR3 DNA follows: TGCAGCGGGGGCCGGGGACAGGTATACAATGAGCAGTTCTTC.

The chain is built from TRBV9 and TRBJ2-2, with TRBD1 as a possible D gene (5 bases). The germline V gene has CDR1 SGDLS and CDR2 YYNGEE. Between the trimmed V and J ends, which lost 4 bases and 5 bases, there was a span of 9 bases. This CDR3 comprises 13 residues. CDR3 coding DNA: TGTGCCAGCAGCCCGACAGAAACCGGGGAGCTGTTTTTT. This translates into CASSPTETGELFF.

This sequence joins TRBV2 and TRBJ1-5; D is unresolved. V was clipped by 8 bases and J by 2 bases, with 13 bases between them. This CDR3 comprises 14 residues. CDR1 is SNHLY and CDR2 is FYNNEI in the germline V gene. CDR3 sequence (DNA): TGTGCCAGCGGAGCCGAGACGGGCAATCAGCCCCAGCATTTT. Amino acids: CASGAETGNQPQHF.

The chain combines TRBV18 with TRBJ2-7; D possibly matches TRBD1 or TRBD2 (5 bases each). The germline V gene has CDR1 KGHSH and CDR2 LQKENI. The CDR3 spans 13 residues. Trimming left V 3 bases short and J 7 bases short, with 13 bases between. CDR3 protein: CASSPGTAREQYV. CDR3 sequence (DNA): TGTGCCAGCTCACCGGGGACGGCGAGGGAGCAGTACGTC.

CDR3 in amino acids: CAISESGKGTDQPQHF. The DNA of the CDR3 is TGTGCCATCAGTGAGTCGGGGAAGGGAACAGATCAGCCCCAGCATTTT. The chain has TRBV10-3 and TRBJ1-5; D ambiguous. V lost 0 bases and J lost 5, with 14 bases in between. CDR3 length: 16 residues. Per germline, CDR1 ENHRY and CDR2 SYGVKD.

V and J are TRBV6-5 and TRBJ1-1; D not resolved. Germline CDR1 reads MNHEY; CDR2 reads SVGAGI. The CDR3 is 14 amino acids. Trimming took off 1 base at V and 5 bases at J, with 11 bases between the two ends. CDR3 DNA sequence: TGTGCCAGCAGTTACTTTCTCGGTGGGACTGAAGCTTTCTTT. Translated, it gives CASSYFLGGTEAFF.

This sequence joins TRBV5-1 and TRBJ2-3; TRBD2 aligns across 7 bases. With 1 base clipped from V and 4 bases from J, the junction kept 9 bases outside the gene matches. Germline assignment: CDR1 SGHRS and CDR2 YFSETQ. This CDR3 has 16 amino acids. Here the CDR3 DNA reads TGCGCCAGCAGCTTGATAGCAGCGGGGAACCCAGATACGCAGTATTTT. This gives the protein CASSLIAAGNPDTQYF.

V usage is TRBV6-5 and J usage is TRBJ2-7; D is ambiguous. CDR3 length equals 13 residues. The germline V and J ends were trimmed by 6 bases and 6 bases, with 15 bases remaining between them. The germline V gene has CDR1 MNHEY and CDR2 SVGAGI. In DNA form, the CDR3 reads TGTGCCAGCAGCCAACCCTCCCCTTTCGAGCAGTACTTC. Translated: CASSQPSPFEQYF.

The chain links TRBV5-1 to TRBJ2-7, with TRBD1 identical over 7 bases. With 4 bases clipped from V and 2 bases from J, the junction kept 9 bases outside the gene matches. CDR3 length: 15 residues. Germline assignment: CDR1 SGHRS and CDR2 YFSETQ. The CDR3 nucleotides are TGCGCCAGCAGCGGACCGGGACAGACTACCTACGAGCAGTACTTC. This sequence encodes CASSGPGQTTYEQYF.

This clone turned up a few times. The chain links TRBV18 to TRBJ1-5; D gene unclear. Between the trimmed V and J ends, which lost 6 bases and 4 bases, there was a span of 10 bases. The CDR3 length is 13 residues. CDR1 and CDR2 from the germline V gene are KGHSH and LQKENI. The CDR3 loop is CASSVAVNQPQHF. For the CDR3, the DNA is TGTGCCAGCTCTGTTGCGGTTAATCAGCCCCAGCATTTT.

The J gene is TRBJ2-5, the V gene TRBV14; D perhaps matches TRBD2 (6 bases). This CDR3 has 15 amino acids. Germline values: CDR1 SGHDN, CDR2 FVKESK. The ends were cut back, 0 bases at V and 4 bases at J, with 12 bases in the middle. The CDR3 here is CASSQDRSGGETQYF. Here the CDR3 DNA reads TGTGCCAGCAGCCAAGACCGTAGCGGCGGAGAGACCCAGTACTTC.

The chain joins TRBV5-1 to TRBJ2-2; D gene uncertain. V dropped 0 bases and J dropped 4 bases, with 13 bases sitting between them. Per germline, CDR1 SGHRS and CDR2 YFSETQ. The CDR3 extends over 16 amino acids. The CDR3 DNA is TGCGCCAGCAGCTTGGGACCCAAGTTGGGCACCGGGGAGCTGTTTTTT. Protein product: CASSLGPKLGTGELFF.

This chain links TRBV30 with TRBJ2-1, with 9 bases that match TRBD1. This CDR3 region has 14 residues. V was clipped by 5 bases and J by 0 bases; unmatched bases: 2. The V gene's germline CDR1 is GTSNPN and CDR2 SVGIG (reference sequence). The CDR3 reads CAWGTGSSYNEQFF. The CDR3 DNA follows: TGTGCCTGGGGGACAGGGAGCTCCTACAATGAGCAGTTCTTC.

For this clone: Other DNA sequences in the sample encode the same CDR3. The CDR3 here is CASSLRHTEAFF. Written as DNA, the CDR3 is TGTGCCAGCAGTTTACGACACACTGAAGCTTTCTTT. The chain is built from TRBV12-3 or TRBV12-4 and TRBJ1-1; D not certain. The CDR3 loop spans 12 amino acids. The V end lost 2 bases, the J end lost 3 bases, and 4 bases lay between the germline ends.

This clone was seen just once. Compared with germline, one end of the junction differs, possibly owing to a read error. The chain carries TRBV20-1 and TRBJ2-1; unclear D gene. Germline-derived CDR1 and CDR2 are DFQATT and SNEGSKA (reference sequence). The CDR3 runs to 11 residues. This CDR3 reads CSAPLYNERFF. The CDR3 DNA sequence: TGCAGTGCTCCGCTCTACAATGAGCGGTTCTTC.

This clone was counted a few times. J is TRBJ1-6 and V is TRBV6-6; 7 nucleotides match TRBD1. The CDR3 consists of 12 residues. The trim removed 6 bases at V and 8 bases at J, leaving 1 base unmatched. Per the germline V gene, CDR1 is MNHNY and CDR2 is SVGAGI (reference sequence). The chain's CDR3 is CASRQGDSPLHF. In DNA, the CDR3 is TGTGCCAGCAGGCAGGGGGATTCACCCCTCCACTTT.

The chain couples TRBV5-1 to TRBJ2-3; 14 bases are shared with TRBD2. The V gene end was trimmed by 2 bases and the J gene end by 3 bases; junction bases not matched to a gene: 2. The CDR3 runs to 16 residues. Germline V gene lookup returns CDR1 SGHRS and CDR2 YFSETQ. In nucleotides, the CDR3 is TGCGCCAGCAGCTTTGGACTAGCGGGGGGAACAGATACGCAGTATTTT. This gives the protein CASSFGLAGGTDTQYF.

The rearrangement uses TRBV5-6 and TRBJ1-2; the D is unclear. CDR1 is SGHDT, CDR2 YYEEEE, per germline. The CDR3 spans 14 residues. Trimming removed 5 bases at V and 2 bases at J, with 13 bases between. The CDR3 sequence: CASSRPTVNYGYTF. The DNA for the CDR3 is TGTGCCAGCAGTCGCCCTACAGTGAACTATGGCTACACCTTC.

This clone was counted only a few times. The rearrangement joins TRBV10-3 to TRBJ2-1; D possibly corresponds to TRBD2 (7 bases). Germline CDR1 is ENHRY and CDR2 is SYGVKD. V was shortened by 4 bases and J by 5 bases, with 18 bases between the two germline ends. CDR3 length: 16 amino acids. The chain's CDR3 is CAISGPTGAGDNEQFF. Here the CDR3 DNA reads TGTGCCATCAGTGGCCCTACGGGGGCGGGGGACAATGAGCAGTTCTTC.

This clone was seen a handful of times. This sequence joins TRBV6-5 and TRBJ1-1; the match to TRBD1 covers 10 bases. The CDR3 is 13 residues long. V gave up 5 bases and J gave up 11 bases; unmatched junction bases: 8. Germline V gene data show CDR1 as MNHEY and CDR2 as SVGAGI. CDR3 DNA: TGTGCCAGCAGTCCCCGGGACAGGGGTTGGGCTTTCTTT. Translation: CASSPRDRGWAFF.

In this sample, this clone turned up once. The rearrangement uses TRBV3-1 (or the pseudogene TRBV3-2) and TRBJ2-7; TRBD1 might be the D (6 bases). This CDR3 spans 16 amino acids. Germline V gene data show CDR1 as LGHDT and CDR2 as YNNKEL (reference sequence). V lost 5 bases and J 0 bases, leaving 17 bases between the germline ends. The CDR3 region is CASSSSEGGFSYEQYF. CDR3 sequence (DNA): TGTGCCAGCAGCTCCTCAGAAGGGGGATTCTCCTACGAGCAGTACTTC.